This entry lists 8 T cell receptor beta chains sequenced from one sample in a study of T cell repertoires in cytomegalovirus infection. MiXCR, applied by TCRdb to the reads, yields one record per CDR3 protein. This table has approximately 990,000 distinct CDR3 sequences, roughly 30% appearing once. The antigens for these receptors are not known. The sample consisted of cultured CD8+ T cells from PBMCs, taken from culture after CMV antigen stimulation. The receptors here all came from a human donor in good health (CMV status not recorded). Some clones in this sample may be carry-over from other donors' samples.

This clonotype has more than one count but fewer than ten. The rearrangement links TRBV12-3 or TRBV12-4 to TRBJ2-2; D not resolved. Trimming took 3 bases from V and 0 from J, leaving 11 bases between them. The CDR3 contains 16 residues. The DNA of the CDR3 is TGTGCCAGCAGTTTTCCCCCCTCCGCGAACACCGGGGAGCTGTTTTTT. It codes for CASSFPPSANTGELFF.

This clonotype turned up a few times. The chain recombines TRBV6-6 with TRBJ1-1, with D possibly TRBD1 on 5 matching bases. The CDR3 totals 15 residues. The ends were cut back, 4 bases at V and 5 bases at J, with 17 bases in the middle. The germline V gene has CDR1 MNHNY and CDR2 SVGAGI (reference sequence). CDR3 loop: CASSFRDALGTEAFF. CDR3 nucleotide sequence: TGTGCCAGCAGTTTCCGGGACGCCTTGGGTACTGAAGCTTTCTTT.

Many counts were recorded for this clonotype. The rearrangement uses TRBV7-6 and TRBJ2-5, with D possibly being TRBD1 or TRBD2 (6 bases each). Germline CDR1 SGHVS, CDR2 FNYEAQ. This CDR3 spans 17 amino acids. Trimming took off 0 bases at V and 5 bases at J, with 19 bases between the two ends. The CDR3 DNA reads TGTGCCAGCAGCTTAGCATCGGGACTCAGAGGGGGGGAGACCCAGTACTTC. Protein: CASSLASGLRGGETQYF.

This clonotype has only a few counts. The chain combines TRBV6-8 with TRBJ2-1; D is uncertain. Germline CDR1 MNHGY, CDR2 SAAAGT. Trimming removed 3 bases from V and 8 bases from J, with 5 bases in between. The CDR3 has 11 amino acids. The CDR3 coding sequence is TGTGCCAGCAGTTATAAAGATGAGCAGTTCTTC. It is translated as CASSYKDEQFF.

This clonotype was recorded at least ten times. The chain has TRBV7-9 and TRBJ2-1; D gene ambiguous. The CDR3 covers 15 residues. Germline V gene sequence: CDR1 SEHNR, CDR2 FQNEAQ (reference sequence). Trimming shortened V by 5 bases and J by 3 bases, and 14 bases separated the two germline ends. CDR3 sequence reads: CASSPRHLDYNEQFF. CDR3 bases: TGTGCCAGCAGCCCCCGGCACCTAGACTACAATGAGCAGTTCTTC.

This chain uses TRBV19 with TRBJ1-1; TRBD1 matches 12 bases. Germline V CDR1 and CDR2: LNHDA, SQIVND (reference sequence). Germline trimming cut 9 bases from V and 4 bases from J; bases unmatched to any gene: 9. This CDR3 has 15 residues. CDR3 region: CASRGTGGLGTEAFF. The DNA for the CDR3 is TGTGCCAGCAGAGGGACAGGGGGCTTGGGCACTGAAGCTTTCTTT. The full variable domain, with the rest looked up from reference TRBV19 and TRBJ1-1, is DGGITQSPKYLFRKEGQNVTLSCEQNLNHDAMYWYRQDPGQGLRLIYYSQIVNDFQKGDIAEGYSVSREKKESFPLTVTSAQKNPTAFYLCASRGTGGLGTEAFFGQGTRLTVV.

The chain recombines TRBV6-2 or TRBV6-3 with TRBJ1-5; TRBD1 is a possible D gene (5 bases). Germline V gene sequence: CDR1 MNHEY, CDR2 SVGEGT. The V gene lost 0 bases and the J gene lost 9 bases, with 15 bases spanning the gap. The length of the CDR3 is 15 residues. The CDR3 nucleotides read TGTGCCAGCAGTTACTCCGGGGGGGAGTATCGGCCCCAGCATTTT. Translated: CASSYSGGEYRPQHF.

The genes are TRBV7-6 and TRBJ1-1; TRBD1 aligns across 8 bases. This CDR3 contains 14 residues. Germline CDR1 reads SGHVS; CDR2 reads FNYEAQ. Losses at the gene ends were 2 bases for V and 3 bases for J; bases not matched to a gene: 2. CDR3 nucleotides: TGTGCCAGCAGCTTATCGGACAGGGACACTGAAGCTTTCTTT. Protein: CASSLSDRDTEAFF.